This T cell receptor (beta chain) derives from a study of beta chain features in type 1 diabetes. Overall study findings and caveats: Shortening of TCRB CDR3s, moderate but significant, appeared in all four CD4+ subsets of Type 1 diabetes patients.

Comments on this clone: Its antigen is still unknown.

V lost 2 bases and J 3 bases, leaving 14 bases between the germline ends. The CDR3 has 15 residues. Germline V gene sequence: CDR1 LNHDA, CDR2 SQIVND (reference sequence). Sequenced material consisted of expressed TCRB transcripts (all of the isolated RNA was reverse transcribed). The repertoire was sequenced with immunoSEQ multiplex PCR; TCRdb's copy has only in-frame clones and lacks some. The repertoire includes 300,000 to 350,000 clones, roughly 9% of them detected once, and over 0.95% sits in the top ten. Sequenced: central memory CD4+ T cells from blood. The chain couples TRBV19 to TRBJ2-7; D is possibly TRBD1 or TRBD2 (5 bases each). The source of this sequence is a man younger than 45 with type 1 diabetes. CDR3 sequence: CASSIQADINYEQYF. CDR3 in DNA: TGTGCCAGTAGTATACAAGCGGACATAAACTACGAGCAGTACTTC.